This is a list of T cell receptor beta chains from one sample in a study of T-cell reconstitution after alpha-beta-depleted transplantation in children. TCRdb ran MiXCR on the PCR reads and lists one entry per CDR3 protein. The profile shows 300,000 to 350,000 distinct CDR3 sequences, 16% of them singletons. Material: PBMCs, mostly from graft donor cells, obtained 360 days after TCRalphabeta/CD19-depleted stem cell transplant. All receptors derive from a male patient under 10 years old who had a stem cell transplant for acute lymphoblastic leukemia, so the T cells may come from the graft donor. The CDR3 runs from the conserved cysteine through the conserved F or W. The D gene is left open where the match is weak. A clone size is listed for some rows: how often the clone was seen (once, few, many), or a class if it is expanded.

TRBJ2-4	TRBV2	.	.	TGTGCCAGCAGTGTTGAGGGTCAGCTAGCCAAAAACATTCAGTACTTC	CASSVEGQLAKNIQYF
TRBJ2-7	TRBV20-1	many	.	TGCAGTGCTAGCCCCTCTAGGGGGGAGCAGTACTTC	CSASPSRGEQYF
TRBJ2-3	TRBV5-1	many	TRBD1	TGCGCCAGCAGCTTGGGACAGGGGATAGATACGCAGTATTTT	CASSLGQGIDTQYF
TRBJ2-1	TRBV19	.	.	TGTGCCAGTAGTCCGACTAGTTCCTACAATGAGCAGTTCTTC	CASSPTSSYNEQFF
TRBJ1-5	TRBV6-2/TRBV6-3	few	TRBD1	TGTGCCAGCAACCGACAGGGTGAGGAGCCCCAGCATTTT	CASNRQGEEPQHF
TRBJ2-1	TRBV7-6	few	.	TGTGCCAGCAGCTTAGCGCAAGGAGTTTCGACCTACAATGAGCAGTTCTTC	CASSLAQGVSTYNEQFF
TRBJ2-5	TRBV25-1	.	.	TGTGCCGCCGGAGAGACCCAGTACTTC	CAAGETQYF
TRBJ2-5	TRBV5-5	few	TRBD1	TGTGCCAGCAGCTTGGAGGGGGCCCAGTTTGGGACCCAGTACTTC	CASSLEGAQFGTQYF
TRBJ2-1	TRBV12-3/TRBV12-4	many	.	TGTGCCAGCAGTTTCAGTTCCTGGGGCAATGAGCAGTTCTTC	CASSFSSWGNEQFF
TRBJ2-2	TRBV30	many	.	TGTGCCTGGAGTAGTCAGCAGCACACCGGGGAGCTGTTTTTT	CAWSSQQHTGELFF
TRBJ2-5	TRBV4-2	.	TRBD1	TGTGCCAGCAGCCAGGACAGCCGACCAGGGGGAGAGACCCAGTACTTC	CASSQDSRPGGETQYF
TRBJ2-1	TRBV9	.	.	TGTGCCAGCAGCGTAGTGGCAGTCACGAATGAGCAGTTCTTC	CASSVVAVTNEQFF
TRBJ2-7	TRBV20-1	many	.	TGCAGTGGCCCCGTTGGACCGCTCAACTCCTACGAGCAGTACTTC	CSGPVGPLNSYEQYF
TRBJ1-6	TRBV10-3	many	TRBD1	TGTGCCATCAGGGAGGGGGCGATAAGGTCACCCCTCCACTTT	CAIREGAIRSPLHF
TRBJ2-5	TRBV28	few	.	TGTGCCAGCACATACGCAGGGGCCCAAGGGACCCAGTACTTC	CASTYAGAQGTQYF
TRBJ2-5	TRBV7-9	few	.	TGTGCCAGCAGCCCTGACTATACCCGGGAGACCCAGTACTTC	CASSPDYTRETQYF
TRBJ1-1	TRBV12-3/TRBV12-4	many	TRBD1	TGTGCCAGCAGTTTTGGCCTAGGGACAGGGCTCACTGAAGCTTTCTTT	CASSFGLGTGLTEAFF
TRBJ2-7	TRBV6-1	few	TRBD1	TGTGCCAGCAGTCCCAGAGGGACAGGGGGAACCTACGAGCAGTACTTC	CASSPRGTGGTYEQYF
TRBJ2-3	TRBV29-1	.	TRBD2	TGCAGCGTTGATCTAGCGGGAGAAACAGATACGCAGTATTTT	CSVDLAGETDTQYF
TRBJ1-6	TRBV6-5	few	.	TGTGCCAGCAGTTACGGGGGGCTGCGTAATTCACCCCTCCACTTT	CASSYGGLRNSPLHF
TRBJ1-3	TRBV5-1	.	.	TGCGCCAGCAGCTGGGGGGCAGGTGGAAACACCATATATTTT	CASSWGAGGNTIYF
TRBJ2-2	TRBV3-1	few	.	TGTGCCAGCAGCCCCCGCGGGATAGGCGGGATGAACTACGGGGAGCTGTTTTTT	CASSPRGIGGMNYGELFF
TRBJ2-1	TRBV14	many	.	TGTGCCAGCAGCCTCTCCCTCTGGAGGGATGAGCAGTTCTTC	CASSLSLWRDEQFF
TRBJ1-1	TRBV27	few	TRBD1	TGTGCCAGTAGGATCGACAGGGAGGACACTGAAGCTTTCTTT	CASRIDREDTEAFF
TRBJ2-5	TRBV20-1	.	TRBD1	TGCAGTGCTCAGAAACCGGGACAGGAAGGGACCCAGTACTTC	CSAQKPGQEGTQYF
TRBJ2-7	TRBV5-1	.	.	TGCGCCAGCACCAGGGGTGGAGCCCCCTACGAGCAGTACTTC	CASTRGGAPYEQYF
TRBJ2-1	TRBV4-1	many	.	TGCGCCAGCAGCCATTCTAGCAATGAGCAGTTCTTC	CASSHSSNEQFF
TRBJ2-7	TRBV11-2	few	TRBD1	TGTGCCAGCAGCCCCCGGACAGGCCTCTACGAGCAGTACTTC	CASSPRTGLYEQYF
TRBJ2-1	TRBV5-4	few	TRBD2	TGTGCCAGCAGCTTGTCTCGTGGTGCGACTAGCGGGAGAGCCTCCTACAATGAGCAGTTCTTC	CASSLSRGATSGRASYNEQFF
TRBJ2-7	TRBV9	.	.	TGTGCCAGCAGCGCAGGGGACTACTCCTACGAGCAGTACTTC	CASSAGDYSYEQYF
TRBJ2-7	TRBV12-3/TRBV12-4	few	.	TGTGCCAGCAGTTCGGGCGGGTCTTACTACGAGCAGTACTTC	CASSSGGSYYEQYF
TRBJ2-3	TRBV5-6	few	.	TGTGCCAGCAGCTTGTCACTAGCAGCCACAGATACGCAGTATTTT	CASSLSLAATDTQYF
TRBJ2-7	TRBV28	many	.	TGTGCCAGCAGTTTAGGACGCTATCCCCACTACGAGCAGTACTTC	CASSLGRYPHYEQYF
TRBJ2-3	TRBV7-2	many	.	TGTGCCAGCAGCTTAGCCTTCCCGTTTCTAGCATCCCTCACAGATACGCAGTATTTT	CASSLAFPFLASLTDTQYF
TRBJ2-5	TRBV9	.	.	TGTGCCAGCAGCCGCGGTATGGGGATATTGGAGACCCAGTACTTC	CASSRGMGILETQYF
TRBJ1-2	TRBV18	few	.	TGTGCCAGCTCACCCGGATTGAGAAATGGCTACACCTTC	CASSPGLRNGYTF
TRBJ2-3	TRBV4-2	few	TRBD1	TGTGCCAGCAGCCAAGATGGAGGACAGGGGCTATCCACAGATACGCAGTATTTT	CASSQDGGQGLSTDTQYF
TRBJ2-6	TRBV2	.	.	TGTGCCAGCAGCCAGACTTCAGCCAACGTCCTGACTTTC	CASSQTSANVLTF
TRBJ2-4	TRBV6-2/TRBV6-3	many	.	TGTGCCAGCAGTCGCGGGGAGTCGCAGTACTTC	CASSRGESQYF
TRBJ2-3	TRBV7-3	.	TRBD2	TGTGCCAGCAGCTCCGCCGGGACTAGCACCACAGATACGCAGTATTTT	CASSSAGTSTTDTQYF
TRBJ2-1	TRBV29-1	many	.	TGCAGCGTTGAGGAGACCTACAATGAGCAGTTCTTC	CSVEETYNEQFF
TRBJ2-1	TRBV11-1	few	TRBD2	TGTGCCAGCAGCTCCCAGGTGACTAGCGGGAGGCTCTCCTACAATGAGCAGTTCTTC	CASSSQVTSGRLSYNEQFF
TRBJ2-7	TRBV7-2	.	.	TGTGCCAGCAGTCGACCGGACAGATCCTACGAGCAGTACTTC	CASSRPDRSYEQYF
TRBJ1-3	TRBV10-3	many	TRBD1	TGTGCCATCAGTCAGGACAGGAGAAACACCATATATTTT	CAISQDRRNTIYF
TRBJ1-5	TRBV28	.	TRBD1	TGTGCCAGCACCGTGACCGGGACAGGGACACAGCCCCAGCATTTT	CASTVTGTGTQPQHF
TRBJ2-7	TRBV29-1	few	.	TGCAGCGTTGGACGGACCCCATTAGAGCAGTACTTC	CSVGRTPLEQYF
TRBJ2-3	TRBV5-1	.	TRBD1	TGCGCCAGCAGCCACGGGACAGTTTCAGATACGCAGTATTTT	CASSHGTVSDTQYF